This TCR beta chain emerged from a study of human T cells and chemical hapten exposure (dated by TCRdb to about 2021). Study-level background: The libraries were sequenced as a pool, and the TCR yield per sample differed mostly because of small variations in library volumes within the pool. Peripheral blood TCR repertoire changes were tracked in vivo in alopecia patients during primary and secondary sensitization to the hapten diphenylcyclopropenone (DPC).

Library preparation attached unique molecular identifiers to individual cDNA molecules for quantitative, reproducible TCR counting. From each blood RNA sample, both TCR alpha and TCR beta chains were sequenced. Concerning the study's data processing: A median of around 100,000 TCRs per sample was observed, with a range of about 23,224 to 700,000. V, J and CDR3 annotation of the TCR reads was performed with the Decombinator software suite. To make PS versus PT1 abundance plots, every sample was subsampled to the same number of TCRs (28,000). TCRs were defined as expanded if absent before sensitization and observed at least eight times at the 2-week time point. TCRdb passed the public sequencing reads through fastp at Q25 and MiXCR, retaining productive beta sequences. Identical CDR3 protein sequences are pooled into one entry, listed with their most common genes and DNA. TCRdb's processing, not the study's, gives the V and J calls here. For this sample there are fewer than 150,000 distinct CDR3 sequences; 8.5% appear just once. 1.1% to 1.5% of the sample lies in the top ten.

Broad study findings and their caveats: The number of TCRs above 1 in 1000 frequency did not change with DPC sensitization; there was no evidence of global repertoire structure alterations. Repeated subsampling changed both the strength of the expansion versus patch-test correlation and the threshold at which the correlation became significant.

With respect to this clonotype: The clone's antigen remains unknown. No per-base quality is available; no much larger clone lies one base away.

Total RNA was isolated from unfractionated whole blood collected in Tempus Blood RNA tubes. About 5 healthy volunteers served as TCR sequencing controls and were bled at day 0, 2 weeks and 6 weeks. At the junction V is shortened by 4 bases and J by 0 bases, with 10 bases in between. The CDR3 numbers 15 residues from cysteine through phenylalanine. Only CDR3 DNA is held: 45 bases, read in frame from base 1. Per the germline V gene, SGDLS is the CDR1 and YYNGEE is the CDR2. The sequenced sample was whole blood. The sequence was collected from a human donor in good health. Some clones in this sample may be carry-over from other donors' samples. Donor details come from another sample of the same person, matched by shared clones. The rearrangement combines TRBV9 with TRBJ2-2; confidence is insufficient to name the D gene. At the DNA level, the sequence is TGTGCCAGCAGCCCCCGCCAGCCGAACACCGGGGAGCTGTTTTTT. This gives the protein CASSPRQPNTGELFF.